This T cell receptor beta chain was recorded in a study of T cells after yellow fever vaccination. Across the study: Fractions containing few cells were prepared with SMART-Seq v4 Ultra Low Input. Broader study findings: Weaker, the secondary response had a peak occurring faster, on day 5 versus 15. Almost every vaccine-responding clonotype was undetectable in sorted memory subsets on day 0. Across the CD4 and CD8 compartments, a small share of clonotypes was present in both.

TCRdb fed the 5' RACE reads into MiXCR, producing one record per CDR3 protein. The table shows around 26,000 distinct CDR3 sequences, with less than 3.5% occurring only once. The table lists this clonotype with a few counts. CDR3 length equals 16 residues. The germline V gene has CDR1 DFQATT and CDR2 SNEGSKA (reference sequence). This receptor was identified in a man aged 18 to 35 who received the YFV17D yellow fever vaccine. The chain has TRBV20-1 and TRBJ1-3; 9 nucleotides match TRBD1. The sequencing here drew on PBMCs, either bulk or a sorted T-cell subset (CD4+, CD8+, memory, or dextramer-sorted; not recorded which), taken about 41 days after the first yellow fever vaccination. For the CDR3, the DNA is TGCTGCGCAATGAGACAGGGGGTAATCTCTGGAAACACCATATATTTT. Its translation: CCAMRQGVISGNTIYF.